These 32 T cell receptor beta chains originate from one sample sequenced in a study of control samples from healthy donors and cancer patients. Produced via immunoSEQ multiplex PCR; TCRdb's table is partial and in-frame only. The sample has fewer than 120,000 clones, approximately 90% seen once. The source material was PBMCs. The receptors were sampled from a woman aged 55-69 years with lung cancer.

The V call is TRBV18, the J call TRBJ1-5; TRBD1 agrees at 8 bases. CDR1 is KGHSH, CDR2 LQKENI, per germline. Trimming cost V 1 base and J 7 bases; bases outside gene matches: 12. The CDR3 loop spans 17 amino acids. The CDR3 DNA follows: TGTGCCAGCTCACCACGCGGAACTCCAGGGGGCTTGCAGCCCCAGCATTTT. Protein product: CASSPRGTPGGLQPQHF. Complete variable domain (other parts from reference TRBV18 and TRBJ1-5): NAGVMQNPRHLVRRRGQEARLRCSPMKGHSHVYWYRQLPEEGLKFMVYLQKENIIDESGMPKERFSAEFPKEGPSILRIQQVVRGDSAAYFCASSPRGTPGGLQPQHFGDGTRLSIL.

The chain couples TRBV7-2 to TRBJ1-2; D remains ambiguous. The V gene lost 5 bases and the J gene lost 0 bases, with 10 bases spanning the gap. This CDR3 is built from 14 residues. Germline V CDR1 and CDR2: SGHTA, FQGNSA. CDR3 sequence reads: CASSPELTNYGYTF. The CDR3 nucleotides read TGTGCCAGCAGCCCAGAGCTAACTAACTATGGCTACACCTTC.

This clone is a singleton in its sample. The genes are TRBV7-9 and TRBJ2-7; possible D gene TRBD1, 6 bases. The CDR3 totals 13 residues. Germline V gives CDR1 SEHNR, CDR2 FQNEAQ (reference sequence). V lost 5 bases and J lost 4, with 12 bases in between. Here the CDR3 reads CASSRQGSYEQYF. In DNA, the CDR3 is TGTGCCAGCAGCCGTCAGGGGTCTTACGAGCAGTACTTC.

The rearrangement uses TRBV4-2 and TRBJ2-1; 8 positions match TRBD1. This CDR3 comprises 17 residues. The germline V gene encodes CDR1 LGHNA and CDR2 YNFKEQ. The V segment lost 4 bases and the J segment 0 bases; nucleotides outside the gene matches: 8. The CDR3 DNA is TGTGCCAGCAGCCTCGAGACAGGGGTTAGCTCCTACAATGAGCAGTTCTTC. Encoded protein: CASSLETGVSSYNEQFF.

The chain is built from TRBV4-1 and TRBJ2-7; D is perhaps TRBD1 (7 bases). V was clipped by 3 bases and J by 2 bases, with 23 bases between them. Germline V lookup: CDR1 MGHRA, CDR2 YSYEKL. This CDR3 has 18 residues. In nucleotides, the CDR3 is TGCGCCAGCAGCCAGGGAGGCGGATGGACAGGAACCCCCTACGAGCAGTACTTC. Translated, it gives CASSQGGGWTGTPYEQYF.

This clone was detected a few times. The chain has TRBV15 and TRBJ2-1; 13 nucleotides align to TRBD2. Germline V gives CDR1 LNHNV, CDR2 YYDKDF (reference sequence). CDR3 length: 15 amino acids. After removal of 4 bases from V and 7 bases from J, the junction contained 4 bases not matched to a gene. The chain's CDR3 is CATSKTSGGLNEQFF. The CDR3 coding sequence is TGTGCCACCAGCAAGACTAGCGGGGGGTTAAATGAGCAGTTCTTC.

The chain employs TRBV6-5 and TRBJ1-2; possibly TRBD1 for D (5 bases). Per germline, CDR1 MNHEY and CDR2 SVGAGI. The CDR3 extends over 13 amino acids. Deletions cut 6 bases from V and 14 bases from J, with 22 bases between. The CDR3 reads CASSSGTGAAWTF. The CDR3 DNA follows: TGTGCCAGCAGCTCCGGGACCGGGGCCGCGTGGACCTTC.

The chain is built from TRBV5-4 and TRBJ1-1, with D unclear. Germline CDR1 SGHNT, CDR2 YYREEE (reference sequence). The CDR3 runs 14 residues. Trimming cost V 0 bases and J 1 base, with 7 bases left between them. CDR3 protein: CASSLERSNTEAFF. DNA of the CDR3: TGTGCCAGCAGCTTGGAACGTTCGAACACTGAAGCTTTCTTT.

The J gene is TRBJ1-4, the V gene TRBV6-5; tentatively, D is TRBD1 (5 bases). This CDR3 is 15 amino acids long. With 7 bases removed from V and 5 bases from J, the gap between germline ends came to 17 bases. Germline V gene data show CDR1 as MNHEY and CDR2 as SVGAGI. CDR3: CASIPPGPGNEKLFF. The CDR3 DNA reads TGTGCCAGCATTCCACCGGGACCAGGCAATGAAAAACTGTTTTTT.

The CDR3 sequence: CASSYIRGLWVETQYF. The DNA of the CDR3 is TGTGCCAGCAGTTACATCAGGGGGCTATGGGTAGAGACCCAGTACTTC. This chain joins TRBV6-2 or TRBV6-3 and TRBJ2-5; TRBD1 matches 8 bases. V lost 2 bases and J lost 4; bases outside the gene matches: 9. The CDR3 sequence is 16 residues long. CDR1 and CDR2 (germline): MNHEY, SVGEGT.

V is TRBV12-3 or TRBV12-4 and J is TRBJ1-1; unclear D gene. The CDR3 is 13 residues long. Trimming pared 6 bases from V and 2 bases from J, leaving 10 bases between. The CDR3 region is CASSRLQNTEAFF. Here the CDR3 DNA reads TGTGCCAGCAGCCGCCTTCAAAACACTGAAGCTTTCTTT.

The J gene is TRBJ2-5, the V gene TRBV30, with no clear D. Per the germline V gene, CDR1 is GTSNPN and CDR2 is SVGIG (reference sequence). V was trimmed by 0 bases and J by 6 bases, leaving 8 bases between them. The CDR3 spans 12 residues. In DNA, the CDR3 is TGTGCCTGGAGTGTACTCAGGAAGACCCAGTACTTC. This codes for CAWSVLRKTQYF.

This clone appeared a single time. The V call is TRBV18, the J call TRBJ2-3, with D tentatively TRBD1 or TRBD2 (5 bases each). V shed 3 bases and J shed 7 bases, with 8 bases lying between them. Germline CDR1 is KGHSH and CDR2 is LQKENI. CDR3 size: 12 residues. As DNA, the CDR3 is TGTGCCAGCTCACCGGGGACGAATACGCAGTATTTT. Its translation is CASSPGTNTQYF.

This sequence joins TRBV6-6 and TRBJ2-7; D uncertain. The CDR3 spans 14 residues. In germline, CDR1 is MNHNY, CDR2 SVGAGI (reference sequence). Trimming took 8 bases from V and 2 from J, leaving 16 bases between them. The CDR3 sequence is CASRIVLGAYEQYF. In DNA, the CDR3 is TGTGCCAGCCGGATAGTCCTTGGGGCCTACGAGCAGTACTTC.

The genes are TRBV3-1 (or the pseudogene TRBV3-2) and TRBJ2-2, with TRBD2 matching 9 bases. Trimming removed 6 bases from V and 6 bases from J; junction bases left unmatched: 23. Germline CDR1 LGHDT, CDR2 YNNKEL (reference sequence). This CDR3 spans 20 amino acids. CDR3 sequence reads: CASRFLGTGGLAMKAGELFF. DNA of the CDR3: TGTGCCAGCAGATTTCTTGGGACCGGGGGACTAGCAATGAAGGCCGGGGAGCTGTTTTTT.

This chain uses TRBV7-9 with TRBJ2-1; D is undetermined. Trimming took 5 bases from V and 2 from J, leaving 22 bases between them. CDR3 length equals 18 residues. Germline-derived CDR1 and CDR2 are SEHNR and FQNEAQ (reference sequence). The CDR3 spells CASSPYRVRSTAYNEQFF. Here the CDR3 DNA reads TGTGCCAGCAGCCCATATAGGGTCCGCAGTACAGCCTACAATGAGCAGTTCTTC.

V usage is TRBV7-9 and J usage is TRBJ2-7; D ambiguous. Trimming stripped 1 base from V and 3 bases from J, with 10 bases between. In germline, CDR1 is SEHNR, CDR2 FQNEAQ (reference sequence). This CDR3 comprises 14 residues. The CDR3 reads CASSLVSESYEQYF. The CDR3 DNA reads TGTGCCAGCAGCTTAGTAAGCGAGAGCTACGAGCAGTACTTC.

V gene TRBV5-1 combines with J gene TRBJ1-1; 7 bases agree with TRBD1. The germline V gene has CDR1 SGHRS and CDR2 YFSETQ. Germline trimming cut 9 bases from V and 6 bases from J; bases unmatched to any gene: 20. CDR3 size: 16 residues. The CDR3, as DNA: TGCGCCACCTCACAGGGCGGGGCAGGGGGTGAAGCTGAAGCTTTCTTT. This encodes CATSQGGAGGEAEAFF.

The rearrangement uses TRBV14 and TRBJ1-6; D not resolved. The V end lost 0 bases, the J end lost 10 bases, and 10 bases lay between the germline ends. The CDR3 runs 14 residues. Germline V gives CDR1 SGHDN, CDR2 FVKESK. The CDR3 protein is CASSQETGTSPLHF. In nucleotides, the CDR3 is TGTGCCAGCAGCCAAGAAACCGGCACCTCACCCCTCCACTTT.

The CDR3 nucleotides read TGTGCCAGCAGCCAAGGGCCCAGAGGACCCCAGCATTTT. Its translation: CASSQGPRGPQHF. The V and J genes are TRBV14 and TRBJ1-5, with D hard to call. CDR3 length: 13 amino acids. Germline V gives CDR1 SGHDN, CDR2 FVKESK. The ends were cut back, 1 base at V and 10 bases at J, with 11 bases in the middle.

The rearrangement links TRBV6-2 or TRBV6-3 to TRBJ1-1; no clear D. This CDR3 is built from 15 residues. The germline CDR1 and CDR2 sequences are MNHEY and SVGEGT. V lost 0 bases to trimming and J lost 2 bases, with 10 bases between them. The CDR3 protein is CASSYSTTPNTEAFF. The CDR3 region has the DNA TGTGCCAGCAGTTACTCTACAACACCCAACACTGAAGCTTTCTTT.

V and J are TRBV7-2 and TRBJ1-1, with a possible D match to TRBD1 (6 bases). Germline loops: CDR1 SGHTA, CDR2 FQGNSA. V lost 3 bases and J lost 2, with 13 bases in between. This CDR3 is built from 15 residues. The CDR3 region is CASSFDRKGNTEAFF. The CDR3 DNA reads as TGTGCCAGCAGCTTCGACAGGAAGGGTAACACTGAAGCTTTCTTT.

The genes are TRBV10-1 and TRBJ1-2; D remains ambiguous. This CDR3 is built from 15 residues. Trimming shortened V by 0 bases and J by 8 bases, and 16 bases separated the two germline ends. CDR1 and CDR2 (germline): WNHNN, SYGVQD (reference sequence). CDR3 sequence (DNA): TGCGCCAGCAGTGAGTCGAGGGCAACCGGAGAGGGCTACACCTTC. It specifies CASSESRATGEGYTF.

The chain employs TRBV12-3 or TRBV12-4 and TRBJ2-5; TRBD2 aligns across 7 bases. The CDR3 runs to 13 residues. V was clipped by 3 bases and J by 5 bases; unmatched bases: 3. The chain's CDR3 is CASSFEGGETQYF. DNA for the CDR3: TGTGCCAGCAGTTTCGAGGGAGGGGAGACCCAGTACTTC.

This sequence joins TRBV7-9 and TRBJ2-5, with a possible D match to TRBD1 (5 bases). Trimming removed 8 bases at V and 4 bases at J, with 23 bases between. This CDR3 spans 16 amino acids. Germline-derived CDR1 and CDR2 are SEHNR and FQNEAQ (reference sequence). CDR3 nucleotide sequence: TGTGCCAGCGGGGTTTCAGACAGCCGATTTTTAGAGACCCAGTACTTC. Protein sequence: CASGVSDSRFLETQYF.

This chain uses TRBV5-6 with TRBJ1-3; 8 nucleotides align to TRBD1. The CDR3 loop spans 17 amino acids. Trimming removed 2 bases from V and 0 bases from J; junction bases left unmatched: 7. Germline values: CDR1 SGHDT, CDR2 YYEEEE. The chain's CDR3 is CASSFLGQGNSGNTIYF. CDR3 nucleotide sequence: TGTGCCAGCAGCTTCTTAGGACAGGGAAACTCTGGAAACACCATATATTTT.

The chain has TRBV28 and TRBJ1-5; 7 nucleotides align to TRBD1. J lost 2 bases, V lost 2 bases, and 6 bases had no gene match. The CDR3 covers 16 residues. Germline CDR1 MDHEN, CDR2 SYDVKM. This CDR3 reads CASSLAGGAGNQPQHF. The CDR3 DNA reads as TGTGCCAGCAGTTTAGCAGGGGGGGCCGGCAATCAGCCCCAGCATTTT.

The rearrangement uses TRBV5-5 and TRBJ1-2, with D uncertain. Trimming took off 0 bases at V and 0 bases at J, with 12 bases between the two ends. This CDR3 is 16 amino acids long. Germline lookup yields CDR1 SGHKS and CDR2 YYEKEE (reference sequence). The CDR3 DNA reads TGTGCCAGCAGCTTGGGGGCAGCCATAGCTAACTATGGCTACACCTTC. Translating it yields CASSLGAAIANYGYTF.

The chain has TRBV5-1 and TRBJ1-3; 8 bases are shared with TRBD1. Germline V gene sequence: CDR1 SGHRS, CDR2 YFSETQ. Trimming cost V 4 bases and J 3 bases; bases outside gene matches: 6. CDR3 length equals 15 residues. The CDR3: CASSPEGTGGNTIYF. The DNA for the CDR3 is TGCGCCAGCAGCCCGGAGGGGACAGGTGGAAACACCATATATTTT.

The table lists this clone with a few counts. V and J are TRBV19 and TRBJ1-1, with no clear D. V dropped 7 bases and J dropped 5 bases, with 20 bases sitting between them. Germline V gives CDR1 LNHDA, CDR2 SQIVND (reference sequence). The CDR3 covers 15 residues. The CDR3 is CASTQGFGVGTEAFF. CDR3 coding DNA: TGTGCCAGTACCCAAGGATTCGGGGTAGGTACTGAAGCTTTCTTT.

This chain connects TRBV11-1 to TRBJ2-1, with TRBD2 identical over 10 bases. V shed 3 bases and J 4 bases; nucleotides not matched to a gene: 6. This CDR3 has 16 residues. In germline, CDR1 is SGHAT, CDR2 FQDESV (reference sequence). CDR3 bases: TGTGCCAGCAGCTTCTCTAGCGGGGGCGGTTACAATGAGCAGTTCTTC. Protein sequence: CASSFSSGGGYNEQFF.

This clone was found once. J is TRBJ2-2 and V is TRBV5-5; D is uncertain. V gave up 4 bases and J gave up 3 bases, with 10 bases separating them. The CDR3 extends over 14 amino acids. Germline V gives CDR1 SGHKS, CDR2 YYEKEE (reference sequence). The CDR3 spells CASSAAPHTGELFF. The DNA for the CDR3 is TGTGCCAGCAGCGCTGCGCCCCACACCGGGGAGCTGTTTTTT. The complete variable domain, with remaining parts taken from reference TRBV5-5 and TRBJ2-2, reads DAGVTQSPTHLIKTRGQQVTLRCSPISGHKSVSWYQQVLGQGPQFIFQYYEKEERGRGNFPDRFSARQFPNYSSELNVNALLLGDSALYLCASSAAPHTGELFFGEGSRLTVL.